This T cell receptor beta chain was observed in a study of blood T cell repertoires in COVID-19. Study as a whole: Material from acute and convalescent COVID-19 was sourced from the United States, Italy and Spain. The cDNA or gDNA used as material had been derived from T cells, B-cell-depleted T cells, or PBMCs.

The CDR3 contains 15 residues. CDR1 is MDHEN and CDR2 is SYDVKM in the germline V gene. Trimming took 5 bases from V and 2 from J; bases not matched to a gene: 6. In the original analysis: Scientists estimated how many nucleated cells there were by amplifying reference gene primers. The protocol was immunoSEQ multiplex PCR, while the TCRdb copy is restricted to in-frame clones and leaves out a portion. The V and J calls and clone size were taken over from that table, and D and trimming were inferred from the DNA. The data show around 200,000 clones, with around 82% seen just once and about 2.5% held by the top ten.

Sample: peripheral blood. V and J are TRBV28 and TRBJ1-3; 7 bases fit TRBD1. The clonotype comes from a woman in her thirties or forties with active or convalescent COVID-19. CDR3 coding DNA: TGTGCCAGCAGTCCCGGGACAGCTACTGGAAACACCATATATTTT. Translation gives CASSPGTATGNTIYF.